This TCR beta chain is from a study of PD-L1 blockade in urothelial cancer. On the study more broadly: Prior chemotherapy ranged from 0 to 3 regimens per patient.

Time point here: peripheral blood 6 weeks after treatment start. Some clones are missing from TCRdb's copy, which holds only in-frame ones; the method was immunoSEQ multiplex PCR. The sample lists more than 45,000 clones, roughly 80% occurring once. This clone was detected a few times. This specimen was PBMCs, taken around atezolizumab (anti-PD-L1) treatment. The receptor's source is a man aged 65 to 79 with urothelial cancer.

The CDR3: CASSDREQYF. DNA for the CDR3: TGTGCCAGCAGTGATCGCGAGCAGTACTTC. The gene calls are TRBV2 and TRBJ2-7, with D uncertain. Germline loops: CDR1 SNHLY, CDR2 FYNNEI. Between the trimmed V and J ends, which lost 3 bases and 6 bases, there was a span of 3 bases. The CDR3 is 10 amino acids. Drawing the rest from reference TRBV2 and TRBJ2-7, the complete variable domain is EPEVTQTPSHQVTQMGQEVILRCVPISNHLYFYWYRQILGQKVEFLVSFYNNEISEKSEIFDDQFSVERPDGSNFTLKIRSTKLEDSAMYFCASSDREQYFGPGTRLTVT.